The 18 T cell receptor beta chains below come from one sample, sequenced in a study of breast tumors, draining lymph nodes, adjacent tissues (dated by TCRdb to the mid-2010s). Libraries came from multiplex PCR. Instrument used: Illumina HiSeq 2000. TCRdb redid the processing of the public reads, applying fastp at Q25 and MiXCR, and retained in-frame beta chains. One record per CDR3 amino acid sequence lists the most common genes and DNA. The sample includes around 290,000 distinct CDR3 sequences, with 30% observed a single time. The top ten hold about 1% of the sample. The axillary draining lymph nodes of breast cancer patients were the source of the lymph node samples. Sequencing input: axillary lymph node tissue. The receptors were gathered from a female donor with breast cancer. Some clones in this sample may be carry-over from other donors' samples.

This rearrangement joins TRBV2 to TRBJ1-2; D may be TRBD1 (5 bases). V lost 5 bases and J 5 bases, leaving 21 bases between the germline ends. CDR1 is SNHLY and CDR2 is FYNNEI in the germline V gene. The CDR3 is 16 amino acids. CDR3 amino acids: CASSYPSGGGVYGYTF. The CDR3, as DNA: TGTGCCAGCAGTTACCCGTCGGGGGGGGGGGTTTATGGCTACACCTTC.

This clonotype was seen many times. This rearrangement joins TRBV20-1 to TRBJ2-7; D is uncertain. The V and J ends lost 3 bases and 6 bases respectively, with 9 bases between them. Looked up from germline, CDR1 is DFQATT and CDR2 is SNEGSKA (reference sequence). The CDR3 is 11 residues long. The CDR3 sequence: CSASFAREQYF. The CDR3 nucleotides are TGCAGTGCTAGTTTTGCCCGCGAGCAGTACTTC.

V and J are TRBV24-1 and TRBJ1-6; possible D gene TRBD1, 6 bases. The ends were cut back, 12 bases at V and 14 bases at J, with 22 bases in the middle. The CDR3 totals 13 residues. Germline V gene data show CDR1 as KGHDR and CDR2 as SFDVKD. This CDR3 reads CAPRGGTKSALHF. In DNA form, the CDR3 reads TGTGCCCCGAGGGGGGGCACCAAATCAGCCCTCCACTTT.

Note on this clonotype: A read error may account for a junction end that differs from germline. The chain uses TRBV4-1 and TRBJ1-1, with 8 bases matching TRBD1. This CDR3 spans 13 amino acids. Germline CDR1 and CDR2: MGHRA and YSYEKL. Here the CDR3 reads CASSRGQGGEWGF. The CDR3 DNA follows: TGCGCCAGCAGCCGAGGACAGGGCGGTGAGTGGGGCTTT.

This clonotype has at least ten counts. The chain carries TRBV5-1 and TRBJ2-3; D gene ambiguous. Germline assignment: CDR1 SGHRS and CDR2 YFSETQ. Trimming removed 2 bases from V and 4 bases from J, with 8 bases in between. CDR3 length equals 13 residues. The CDR3 loop is CASSFPSSDTQYF. The CDR3 DNA sequence: TGCGCCAGCAGCTTCCCTAGTTCAGATACGCAGTATTTT. Full variable domain (missing parts from reference TRBV5-1 and TRBJ2-3): KAGVTQTPRYLIKTRGQQVTLSCSPISGHRSVSWYQQTPGQGLQFLFEYFSETQRNKGNFPGRFSGRQFSNSRSEMNVSTLELGDSALYLCASSFPSSDTQYFGPGTRLTVL.

The chain uses TRBV7-3 and TRBJ1-4; TRBD1 aligns across 9 bases. The CDR3 contains 13 residues. Germline CDR1 reads SGHTA; CDR2 reads FQGTGA. V was pared by 0 bases and J by 15 bases, with 5 bases of the junction left unmatched. CDR3 loop: CASSLTGTGFVFF. The CDR3 region has the DNA TGTGCCAGCAGCTTAACCGGGACAGGGTTTGTGTTTTTT.

This clonotype has only one observation. The junction shows a germline mismatch at one end, possibly a read error. The V and J genes are TRBV7-6 and TRBJ2-2; a weak D match, TRBD2 (6 bases). CDR3 length: 14 residues. The germline V gene has CDR1 SGHVS and CDR2 FNYEAQ. Here the CDR3 DNA reads TGTGCCAGCAGTTTAGCGCTAGGAGCCGGGGGGCTGTTTTTT. Amino acid sequence: CASSLALGAGGLFF.

This clonotype was found many times. This rearrangement joins TRBV12-3 or TRBV12-4 to TRBJ2-7; D is possibly TRBD1 (6 bases). Trimming took off 6 bases at V and 0 bases at J, with 9 bases between the two ends. The CDR3 spans 13 residues. DNA for the CDR3: TGTGCCAGCAGACCGGACAGCTCCTACGAGCAGTACTTC. Protein: CASRPDSSYEQYF.

The table lists this clonotype with many counts. The chain links TRBV10-3 to TRBJ2-7, with D possibly being TRBD2 (7 bases). With 4 bases removed from V and 2 bases from J, the gap between germline ends came to 12 bases. The germline CDR1 and CDR2 sequences are ENHRY and SYGVKD. This CDR3 has 14 amino acids. The CDR3: CAISGGRGTYEQYF. CDR3 nucleotide sequence: TGTGCCATCAGTGGAGGGAGGGGGACCTACGAGCAGTACTTC.

A word on this clonotype: A much larger clone differs from this one at a single base, so this may be a read error. CDR3 sequence reads: CASSLPGGTSPLHF. The CDR3 DNA reads TGTGCCAGCAGTCTCCCAGGGGGCACTTCACCCCTCCACTTT. The chain joins TRBV6-1 to TRBJ1-6, with 8 bases fitting TRBD1. CDR3 length: 14 residues. Trimming cost V 5 bases and J 9 bases; bases outside gene matches: 6. CDR1 and CDR2 (germline): MNHNS, SASEGT.

The genes are TRBV6-9 and TRBJ2-7; 10 bases line up with TRBD2. CDR3 length: 17 amino acids. Germline values: CDR1 MNHGY, CDR2 SVAAGI. V trimming: 6 bases; J trimming: 5 bases; junction bases outside the gene matches: 16. The CDR3 loop is CASSTFGQREGSHEQYF. The DNA for the CDR3 is TGTGCCAGCAGCACCTTTGGGCAGCGGGAGGGTTCCCACGAGCAGTACTTC.

This clonotype was recorded many times. The chain has TRBV7-9 and TRBJ2-7; D is ambiguous. This CDR3 is 13 amino acids long. The V gene lost 1 base and the J gene lost 2 bases, with 6 bases spanning the gap. Germline lookup yields CDR1 SEHNR and CDR2 FQNEAQ (reference sequence). This chain's CDR3 is CASSLEEAYEQYF. The DNA for the CDR3 is TGTGCCAGCAGCTTAGAAGAGGCCTACGAGCAGTACTTC.

On this clonotype itself: At one end, the junction sequence differs from germline, possibly due to a read error. This chain connects TRBV11-3 to TRBJ2-5; no clear D. This CDR3 comprises 12 residues. Germline lookup yields CDR1 SGHNT and CDR2 YENEEA. This CDR3 reads CASSLVQGTQYF. CDR3 bases: TGTGCCAGCAGCTTAGTACAAGGGACCCAGTACTTC. Complete variable domain (other parts from reference TRBV11-3 and TRBJ2-5): EAGVVQSPRYKIIEKKQPVAFWCNPISGHNTLYWYLQNLGQGPELLIRYENEEAVDDSQLPKDRFSAERLKGVDSTLKIQPAELGDSAVYLCASSLVQGTQYFGPGTRLLVL.

Ten or more counts support this clonotype. This sequence joins TRBV20-1 and TRBJ2-3, with D uncertain. The V and J ends lost 6 bases and 4 bases respectively, with 17 bases between them. This CDR3 contains 14 residues. From germline, CDR1 is DFQATT and CDR2 SNEGSKA (reference sequence). The chain's CDR3 is CSATLTGIADTQYF. As DNA, the CDR3 is TGCAGTGCCACCCTGACCGGTATCGCAGATACGCAGTATTTT.

This clonotype was observed once. The chain carries TRBV18 and TRBJ2-2; 9 bases are a match to TRBD1. This CDR3 comprises 16 residues. Per the germline V gene, CDR1 is KGHSH and CDR2 is LQKENI. J lost 0 bases, V lost 4 bases, and 3 bases had no gene match. The CDR3 reads CASSLTGGANTGELFF. The DNA of the CDR3 is TGTGCCAGCTCACTTACAGGGGGCGCGAACACCGGGGAGCTGTTTTTT.

This clonotype has at least ten counts. The chain has TRBV10-3 and TRBJ2-3; TRBD1 agrees at 7 bases. The CDR3 is 13 residues long. Germline assignment: CDR1 ENHRY and CDR2 SYGVKD. Germline trimming cut 6 bases from V and 3 bases from J; bases unmatched to any gene: 3. This chain's CDR3 is CAISDRVTDTQYF. Here the CDR3 DNA reads TGTGCCATCAGCGACAGGGTTACAGATACGCAGTATTTT.

This clonotype was picked up one time. At one end, the junction sequence differs from germline, possibly due to a read error. The rearrangement links TRBV10-3 to TRBJ1-2, with 8 bases lining up with TRBD1. Per the germline V gene, CDR1 is ENHRY and CDR2 is SYGVKD. This CDR3 comprises 15 residues. Written as DNA, the CDR3 is TGTACCATCAGTGAGGCAGGGGGCGCGAGCTATGGCTACACCTTC. As protein: CTISEAGGASYGYTF.

To note about this clonotype: One end of the junction does not line up with germline, which may come from a read error. The V call is TRBV6-2 or TRBV6-3, the J call TRBJ2-3; 8 nucleotides match TRBD1. This CDR3 is built from 16 residues. Germline V lookup: CDR1 MNHEY, CDR2 SVGEGT. For the CDR3, the DNA is TGTGCCAGCAGTCACTCTCCAGGGGGCTCAACAGATACGCAGTATTTT. Its translation is CASSHSPGGSTDTQYF.